A single sample is the source of the 9 T cell receptor beta chains below, sequenced in a study of T cell changes during pregnancy in multiple sclerosis. Profiling relied on immunoSEQ multiplex PCR, and the TCRdb table lists in-frame clones only, not all of them. The sample includes roughly 89,000 clones, around 94% of them seen just once. This sample comprised peripheral blood, obtained after pregnancy. These receptors originate from a female donor in good health, enrolled as a control in a pregnancy study.

The rearrangement uses TRBV2 and TRBJ1-2; 9 bases agree with TRBD1. V trimming: 1 base; J trimming: 4 bases; junction bases outside the gene matches: 7. CDR3 length equals 16 residues. Germline CDR1 is SNHLY and CDR2 is FYNNEI. CDR3 region: CASSEGTGEGAYGYTF. The CDR3 region has the DNA TGTGCCAGCAGTGAAGGGACAGGGGAAGGCGCCTATGGCTACACCTTC. The full variable domain, completed using reference TRBV2 and TRBJ1-2, is EPEVTQTPSHQVTQMGQEVILRCVPISNHLYFYWYRQILGQKVEFLVSFYNNEISEKSEIFDDQFSVERPDGSNFTLKIRSTKLEDSAMYFCASSEGTGEGAYGYTFGSGTRLTVV.

The chain has TRBV7-9 and TRBJ2-1; TRBD2 agrees at 7 bases. Trimming cost V 5 bases and J 6 bases; bases outside gene matches: 13. The CDR3 length is 16 residues. Per germline, CDR1 SEHNR and CDR2 FQNEAQ (reference sequence). The CDR3 is CASSPPSGKGVNEQFF. The CDR3 DNA reads as TGTGCCAGCAGCCCCCCCAGCGGGAAAGGGGTCAATGAGCAGTTCTTC.

The genes are TRBV4-2 and TRBJ2-7, with 8 positions matching TRBD1. V was pared by 4 bases and J by 5 bases, with 7 bases of the junction left unmatched. The CDR3 consists of 14 residues. Germline V gene lookup returns CDR1 LGHNA and CDR2 YNFKEQ. For the CDR3, the DNA is TGTGCCAGCAGCCCTCGACAGGGGCCCCACGAGCAGTACTTC. It codes for CASSPRQGPHEQYF.

This sequence joins TRBV14 and TRBJ1-3, with TRBD1 matching over 8 bases. CDR1 and CDR2 from the germline V gene are SGHDN and FVKESK. V was clipped by 6 bases and J by 3 bases; unmatched bases: 4. The CDR3 consists of 14 residues. This CDR3 reads CASSRQGYGNTIYF. In DNA form, the CDR3 reads TGTGCCAGCAGTCGACAGGGGTATGGAAACACCATATATTTT.

The chain links TRBV19 to TRBJ2-7; 10 bases are a match to TRBD1. Losses at the gene ends were 5 bases for V and 4 bases for J; bases not matched to a gene: 8. Germline V lookup: CDR1 LNHDA, CDR2 SQIVND (reference sequence). This CDR3 contains 15 residues. The CDR3 here is CASSATDRGPYEQYF. The CDR3, as DNA: TGTGCCAGTAGTGCTACTGACAGGGGGCCATACGAGCAGTACTTC.

The chain links TRBV18 to TRBJ1-6, with TRBD1 as a possible D gene (5 bases). Looked up from germline, CDR1 is KGHSH and CDR2 is LQKENI. This CDR3 has 16 amino acids. The ends were cut back, 3 bases at V and 9 bases at J, with 18 bases in the middle. The CDR3 reads CASSPNHVRGSSPLHF. CDR3 bases: TGTGCCAGCTCACCTAACCACGTAAGGGGCAGTTCACCCCTCCACTTT. Filled out from reference TRBV18 and TRBJ1-6, the complete variable domain reads NAGVMQNPRHLVRRRGQEARLRCSPMKGHSHVYWYRQLPEEGLKFMVYLQKENIIDESGMPKERFSAEFPKEGPSILRIQQVVRGDSAAYFCASSPNHVRGSSPLHFGNGTRLTVT.

The chain uses TRBV20-1 and TRBJ2-3; no firm D call. Trimming left V 0 bases short and J 9 bases short, with 7 bases between. The CDR3 is made up of 11 amino acids. CDR1 is DFQATT and CDR2 is SNEGSKA in the germline V gene (reference sequence). The DNA for the CDR3 is TGCAGTGCTAGAGATACCCTAACGCAGTATTTT. Translating it yields CSARDTLTQYF.

The rearrangement links TRBV19 to TRBJ2-7; perhaps TRBD2 as D (6 bases). CDR3 length equals 13 residues. Germline V gene sequence: CDR1 LNHDA, CDR2 SQIVND (reference sequence). V lost 3 bases and J 3 bases, leaving 9 bases between the germline ends. The CDR3 protein is CASSIAGYYEQYF. CDR3 sequence (DNA): TGTGCCAGTAGTATTGCGGGGTACTACGAGCAGTACTTC.

This rearrangement joins TRBV4-2 to TRBJ1-3; D is unclear. The CDR3 sequence is 14 residues long. Germline V gene sequence: CDR1 LGHNA, CDR2 YNFKEQ. V shed 3 bases and J shed 3 bases, with 9 bases lying between them. This CDR3 is CASSQRVSGNTIYF. The CDR3 nucleotides are TGTGCCAGCAGCCAGAGAGTTAGTGGAAACACCATATATTTT.